Below, 32 T cell receptor beta chains from the same sample are listed, as sequenced in a study of response to subunit inactivated influenza vaccine. From the RT-PCR reads, TCRdb called clonotypes with MiXCR, one entry per CDR3 protein. The sample lists under 550,000 distinct CDR3 sequences, 7.6% occurring once. Sequencing used PBMCs from blood, obtained less than 30 months after vaccination. The source of these receptors is a man aged 50-75 years who received an inactivated influenza vaccine.

The chain has TRBV10-3 and TRBJ2-1; TRBD1 matches 8 bases. The V segment lost 6 bases and the J segment 6 bases; nucleotides outside the gene matches: 1. Germline CDR1 reads ENHRY; CDR2 reads SYGVKD. This CDR3 is built from 12 residues. This CDR3 is CAIRDRGNEQFF. CDR3 DNA: TGTGCCATCAGAGACAGGGGCAATGAGCAGTTCTTC.

This chain joins TRBV9 and TRBJ1-1; possibly TRBD1 for D (5 bases). The CDR3 contains 15 residues. V gave up 0 bases and J gave up 3 bases, with 12 bases separating them. Germline V gene lookup returns CDR1 SGDLS and CDR2 YYNGEE. CDR3 sequence reads: CASSVGVGTHTEAFF. In DNA, the CDR3 is TGTGCCAGCAGCGTAGGGGTGGGGACCCACACTGAAGCTTTCTTT.

On this clonotype: It may be a read error: a sequence one base away is much more abundant. The chain combines TRBV6-5 with TRBJ2-3; the D gene is possibly TRBD1 (5 bases). CDR1 and CDR2 (germline): MNHEY, SVGAGI. CDR3 length: 14 residues. The DNA for the CDR3 is TGTGCCGGCAGTTACTCAGGGCGGACAGATACGCAGTATTTT. Amino acid sequence: CAGSYSGRTDTQYF.

This clonotype was recorded a few times. The V call is TRBV6-1, the J call TRBJ1-4; TRBD1 matches at 8 bases. Germline loops: CDR1 MNHNS, CDR2 SASEGT. The junction had 8 bases not matched to a gene; V was cut back by 6 bases and J by 8 bases. The CDR3 spans 14 residues. CDR3 bases: TGTGCCAGCAGAGGACAGGGTCGAGGAGAAAAACTGTTTTTT. Amino acids: CASRGQGRGEKLFF.

Regarding this clonotype: A clone one base away is much larger, so this may be a read error. The conserved final phenylalanine or tryptophan is absent from the CDR3, which likely points to a read error. The chain joins TRBV28 to TRBJ1-1; TRBD1 agrees at 8 bases. Trimming at V came to 6 bases and at J to 5 bases, leaving 8 bases not matched to a gene. CDR3 length: 14 amino acids. Germline CDR1 reads MDHEN; CDR2 reads SYDVKM. DNA of the CDR3: TGTGCCAGCAGCTTAAGAGACAGGGGAACTGAAGCTTTCTAT. Amino acid sequence: CASSLRDRGTEAFY.

This clonotype was observed a few times. The chain uses TRBV7-9 and TRBJ2-5; 12 bases match TRBD1. CDR3 length equals 15 residues. Germline CDR1 SEHNR, CDR2 FQNEAQ (reference sequence). Germline trimming cut 5 bases from V and 4 bases from J; bases unmatched to any gene: 5. The DNA of the CDR3 is TGTGCCAGCAGCACCGGGACAGGGGGCCGAGAGACCCAGTACTTC. Protein: CASSTGTGGRETQYF.

In this sample, this clonotype turned up many times. The gene calls are TRBV6-2 or TRBV6-3 and TRBJ2-3, with TRBD1 matching over 7 bases. Germline V gene sequence: CDR1 MNHEY, CDR2 SVGEGT. The CDR3 runs 14 residues. With V trimmed by 6 bases and J by 1 base, 4 bases remained unmatched. The CDR3 DNA reads as TGTGCCAGCAGAACCGGGACAGGCACAGATACGCAGTATTTT. Its translation: CASRTGTGTDTQYF.

The V call is TRBV7-9, the J call TRBJ2-2; maybe TRBD1 (6 bases). V was cut by 5 bases and J by 4 bases, with 14 bases left in between. The CDR3 totals 15 residues. Germline CDR1 SEHNR, CDR2 FQNEAQ (reference sequence). DNA of the CDR3: TGTGCCAGCAGCCAGCCCACAGGGTCCACCGGGGAGCTGTTTTTT. Translated: CASSQPTGSTGELFF.

The chain employs TRBV30 and TRBJ1-2, with D unclear. Deletions cut 3 bases from V and 5 bases from J, with 22 bases between. In germline, CDR1 is GTSNPN, CDR2 SVGIG (reference sequence). The CDR3 consists of 16 residues. CDR3 amino acids: CAWSPPIPGNGYGYTF. Written as DNA, the CDR3 is TGTGCCTGGAGCCCCCCCATTCCTGGAAATGGATATGGCTACACCTTC.

This clonotype was counted ten times or more. The rearrangement joins TRBV20-1 to TRBJ2-3, with TRBD1 matching over 7 bases. V lost 7 bases to trimming and J lost 8 bases; unmatched junction nucleotides: 12. The germline CDR1 and CDR2 sequences are DFQATT and SNEGSKA (reference sequence). The CDR3 spans 13 residues. The CDR3 reads CSGFTGAPGTQYF. In nucleotides, the CDR3 is TGCAGTGGATTTACAGGGGCGCCCGGTACGCAGTATTTT.

This chain links TRBV9 with TRBJ2-1; tentatively, D is TRBD1 or TRBD2 (6 bases each). This CDR3 is built from 13 residues. Per germline, CDR1 SGDLS and CDR2 YYNGEE. V was cut by 6 bases and J by 8 bases, with 15 bases left in between. CDR3 loop: CASTGGMWDEQFF. Here the CDR3 DNA reads TGTGCCAGCACCGGGGGCATGTGGGATGAGCAGTTCTTC.

This clonotype was counted between two and nine times. The chain has TRBV18 and TRBJ2-1; 10 nucleotides align to TRBD1. This CDR3 spans 16 amino acids. In germline, CDR1 is KGHSH, CDR2 LQKENI. Trimming cost V 0 bases and J 2 bases; bases outside gene matches: 1. CDR3 amino acids: CASSPPGQGAYNEQFF. DNA for the CDR3: TGTGCCAGCTCACCACCTGGACAGGGGGCCTACAATGAGCAGTTCTTC.

The chain joins TRBV4-3 to TRBJ1-4; unclear D gene. The CDR3 has 14 residues. Trimming removed 0 bases from V and 10 bases from J, with 12 bases in between. CDR1 LGHNA and CDR2 YSLEER come from the germline V gene. The CDR3 coding sequence is TGCGCCAGCAGCCAAGATATGTCCGGTGGAAAACTGTTTTTT. Its translation: CASSQDMSGGKLFF.

This clonotype was counted at least ten times. The chain carries TRBV6-5 and TRBJ2-2; TRBD2 matches at 9 bases. Germline CDR1 reads MNHEY; CDR2 reads SVGAGI. V trimming: 1 base; J trimming: 1 base; junction bases outside the gene matches: 7. The CDR3 is 18 amino acids. The CDR3: CASSYLGSGSGNTGELFF. CDR3 coding DNA: TGTGCCAGCAGTTACTTGGGTAGCGGGAGTGGGAACACCGGGGAGCTGTTTTTT.

The V call is TRBV18, the J call TRBJ1-5; D gene unclear. V was pared by 2 bases and J by 1 base, with 15 bases between. The germline V gene encodes CDR1 KGHSH and CDR2 LQKENI. There are 17 residues in the CDR3. The CDR3 DNA follows: TGTGCCAGCTCACCATTCCCCACTACAGAGAGCAATCAGCCCCAGCATTTT. It specifies CASSPFPTTESNQPQHF.

This clonotype was counted only a few times. The chain carries TRBV6-5 and TRBJ2-1; 10 bases align to TRBD2. Trimming removed 5 bases from V and 3 bases from J; junction bases left unmatched: 4. The CDR3 loop spans 15 amino acids. Germline V gene sequence: CDR1 MNHEY, CDR2 SVGAGI. The CDR3 region is CASSTRLAGYNEQFF. The DNA of the CDR3 is TGTGCCAGCAGTACTCGACTAGCGGGCTACAATGAGCAGTTCTTC.

This clonotype has ten or more counts. The rearrangement uses TRBV4-3 and TRBJ2-7; D uncertain. Trimming pared 2 bases from V and 0 bases from J, leaving 8 bases between. This CDR3 region has 14 residues. Germline CDR1 LGHNA, CDR2 YSLEER. The CDR3 is CASSQRDSSYEQYF. CDR3 nucleotide sequence: TGCGCCAGCAGCCAAAGGGATAGCTCCTACGAGCAGTACTTC.

The chain employs TRBV6-1 and TRBJ1-2; TRBD1 might be the D (5 bases). CDR1 is MNHNS and CDR2 is SASEGT in the germline V gene. This CDR3 spans 13 amino acids. Deletions cut 5 bases from V and 5 bases from J, with 12 bases between. CDR3 bases: TGTGCCAGCAGTCCCACCGGGACTTATGGCTACACCTTC. Its translation: CASSPTGTYGYTF.

This clonotype was picked up a small number of times. The V and J genes are TRBV20-1 and TRBJ1-6; D is unclear. With 3 bases removed from V and 8 bases from J, the gap between germline ends came to 11 bases. CDR3 length: 13 residues. Germline V CDR1 and CDR2: DFQATT, SNEGSKA (reference sequence). For the CDR3, the DNA is TGCAGTGCTAGCGCGGGAGGTGATTCACCCCTCCACTTT. Protein: CSASAGGDSPLHF.

A few counts support this clonotype. The rearrangement joins TRBV20-1 to TRBJ2-3; D may be TRBD1 or TRBD2 (5 bases each). The CDR3 has 14 residues. Germline CDR1 is DFQATT and CDR2 is SNEGSKA (reference sequence). V lost 6 bases to trimming and J lost 1 base, with 14 bases between them. This chain's CDR3 is CSAGRDPGTDTQYF. CDR3 in DNA: TGCAGTGCAGGAAGGGACCCCGGCACAGATACGCAGTATTTT.

This clonotype was found many times. The chain has TRBV5-1 and TRBJ2-1; 9 bases map to TRBD2. CDR3 length: 14 amino acids. Per germline, CDR1 SGHRS and CDR2 YFSETQ. V lost 4 bases and J lost 7; bases outside the gene matches: 6. This chain's CDR3 is CASSPGLAGNEQFF. CDR3 bases: TGCGCCAGCAGCCCGGGACTAGCTGGGAATGAGCAGTTCTTC.

The chain employs TRBV7-8 and TRBJ2-1; 7 bases are shared with TRBD2. The CDR3 covers 16 residues. From germline, CDR1 is SGHVS and CDR2 FQNEAQ. V was clipped by 3 bases and J by 9 bases; unmatched bases: 14. As DNA, the CDR3 is TGTGCCAGCAGCTTGGGTTTACCTTGGGGGGGATCTGAGCAGTTCTTC. Translating it yields CASSLGLPWGGSEQFF.

This clonotype was detected a few times. The chain has TRBV27 and TRBJ1-2; D unclear. The ends were cut back, 6 bases at V and 4 bases at J, with 12 bases in the middle. CDR3 length: 13 amino acids. The germline gives CDR1 MNHEY, CDR2 SMNVEV (reference sequence). CDR3 loop: CASRPGGVYGYTF. In DNA form, the CDR3 reads TGTGCCAGCAGGCCGGGAGGAGTCTATGGCTACACCTTC.

The gene calls are TRBV6-5 and TRBJ2-2; the D gene could be TRBD1 or TRBD2 (6 bases each). V was shortened by 0 bases and J by 1 base, with 15 bases between the two germline ends. CDR1 is MNHEY and CDR2 is SVGAGI in the germline V gene. The CDR3 is made up of 18 amino acids. The CDR3 is CASSYSGWGAGNTGELFF. CDR3 DNA: TGTGCCAGCAGTTACTCCGGTTGGGGGGCTGGGAACACCGGGGAGCTGTTTTTT.

This chain links TRBV18 with TRBJ2-3; 8 nucleotides match TRBD2. The trim removed 3 bases at V and 2 bases at J, leaving 7 bases unmatched. Germline CDR1 and CDR2: KGHSH and LQKENI. The CDR3 covers 16 residues. CDR3 amino acids: CASSPSSGGYTDTQYF. Written as DNA, the CDR3 is TGTGCCAGCTCACCGTCGAGCGGGGGCTACACAGATACGCAGTATTTT.

This clonotype has at least ten counts. CDR3 sequence (DNA): TGTGCCAGCAGCCTCGCCGGACAGGGCGGCGAAAAACTGTTTTTT. Translating gives CASSLAGQGGEKLFF. The chain joins TRBV3-1 to TRBJ1-4, with TRBD1 identical over 8 bases. The germline V gene encodes CDR1 LGHDT and CDR2 YNNKEL (reference sequence). CDR3 length equals 15 residues. Trimming at V came to 4 bases and at J to 8 bases, leaving 9 bases not matched to a gene.

This clonotype was counted between two and nine times. The chain links TRBV11-2 to TRBJ2-7; the D is unclear. The CDR3 contains 11 residues. CDR1 is SGHAT and CDR2 is FQNNGV in the germline V gene. The V and J ends lost 0 bases and 9 bases respectively, with 6 bases between them. This chain's CDR3 is CASSLDIWQYF. The CDR3 DNA follows: TGTGCCAGCAGCTTAGATATCTGGCAGTACTTC.

This clonotype was counted between two and nine times. The CDR3 loop reads CASSLRTGSSTGELFF. Written as DNA, the CDR3 is TGTGCCAGCAGCTTAAGGACAGGGTCGAGCACCGGGGAGCTGTTTTTT. The rearrangement links TRBV7-3 to TRBJ2-2; 8 positions agree with TRBD1. The ends lost 1 base at V and 4 bases at J; junction bases unmatched: 5. Germline V gene lookup returns CDR1 SGHTA and CDR2 FQGTGA. The CDR3 contains 16 residues.

The J gene is TRBJ1-2, the V gene TRBV3-1, with 8 positions matching TRBD1. The CDR3 spans 15 residues. V was clipped by 0 bases and J by 4 bases; unmatched bases: 4. CDR1 is LGHDT and CDR2 is YNNKEL in the germline V gene (reference sequence). The CDR3 DNA reads TGTGCCAGCAGCCAAGATCAGGGGGCAGGCTATGGCTACACCTTC. Protein product: CASSQDQGAGYGYTF.

The sample holds many counts of this clonotype. The V and J genes are TRBV6-1 and TRBJ1-1, with D hard to call. V dropped 7 bases and J dropped 0 bases, with 12 bases sitting between them. The CDR3 totals 14 residues. Germline loops: CDR1 MNHNS, CDR2 SASEGT. The CDR3 DNA follows: TGTGCCAGCACGCAGGACGGGTTGAACACTGAAGCTTTCTTT. Residues: CASTQDGLNTEAFF.

The chain is built from TRBV5-6 and TRBJ2-2, with D unresolved. V gave up 4 bases and J gave up 1 base, with 11 bases separating them. CDR1 and CDR2 (germline): SGHDT, YYEEEE. The CDR3 sequence is 15 residues long. CDR3 nucleotide sequence: TGTGCCAGCAGCACCACGGGTCTGAACACCGGGGAGCTGTTTTTT. Its translation is CASSTTGLNTGELFF.

This clonotype has just a few counts. This chain links TRBV28 with TRBJ1-5; D remains ambiguous. Germline V gene data show CDR1 as MDHEN and CDR2 as SYDVKM. Trimming took off 5 bases at V and 0 bases at J, with 8 bases between the two ends. This CDR3 is 14 amino acids long. The CDR3: CASSPTNSNQPQHF. CDR3 coding DNA: TGTGCCAGCAGTCCCACTAATAGCAATCAGCCCCAGCATTTT.